The rows below give T cell receptor beta chains drawn from one sample of a study of T cells in Graves' hyperthyroidism and ophthalmopathy. MiXCR, applied by TCRdb to the multiplex PCR reads, yields one record per CDR3 protein. There are some 500,000 distinct CDR3 sequences in the sample; about 16% occur only once, and approximately 30% lies in the top ten. The source material was blood. The receptors stem from a woman aged 25 to 39 with Graves' ophthalmopathy. Both conserved end residues are part of each CDR3. A D gene is named only where the DNA matches it firmly. Size values are once, few and many counts, or a class for expanded clones, and some rows have none.

d_call | clone_size | j_call | v_call | cdr3_aa | cdr3_nt
. | many | TRBJ2-3 | TRBV18 | CASSPLLAASTDTQYF | TGTGCCAGCTCACCACTGCTAGCAGCTAGCACAGATACGCAGTATTTT
. | . | TRBJ2-2 | TRBV27 | CASSLFIPPVPGELSF | TGTGCCAGCAGTTTATTTATCCCTCCCGTCCCCGGGGAGCTGTCTTTT
. | few | TRBJ2-3 | TRBV28 | CASSRDWAADTQYF | TGTGCCAGCAGTCGGGACTGGGCGGCAGATACGCAGTATTTT
. | . | TRBJ2-3 | TRBV15 | CATSSGGWTITDTQYF | TGTGCCACCAGCAGTGGGGGGTGGACTATCACAGATACGCAGTATTTT
TRBD1 | . | TRBJ2-3 | TRBV20-1 | CSAKTGEQEWDTQYF | TGCAGTGCTAAGACAGGGGAGCAGGAATGGGATACGCAGTATTTT
. | . | TRBJ1-2 | TRBV18 | CASSPQEYGYTF | TGTGCCAGCTCACCCCAAGAATATGGCTACACCTTC
. | many | TRBJ2-3 | TRBV11-2 | CASSLDRTDTQYF | TGTGCCAGCAGCTTAGATAGGACAGATACGCAGTATTTT
TRBD2 | . | TRBJ2-5 | TRBV24-1 | CATSDPSGNGRETQYF | TGTGCCACCAGTGATCCTAGCGGGAATGGGCGGGAGACCCAGTACTTC
TRBD1 | many | TRBJ1-4 | TRBV5-1 | CASRDSGQSLEKLFF | TGCGCCAGCAGAGACTCGGGACAGAGCCTTGAAAAACTGTTTTTT
TRBD1 | many | TRBJ1-6 | TRBV2 | CASSTGTGGISPLHF | TGTGCCAGCAGTACCGGGACAGGAGGGATTTCACCCCTCCACTTT
TRBD1 | many | TRBJ2-3 | TRBV20-1 | CSADKGAADTQYF | TGCAGTGCAGACAAGGGGGCGGCAGATACGCAGTATTTT
TRBD2 | . | TRBJ2-2 | TRBV20-1 | CSARLGTNGELFF | TGCAGTGCTCGACTCGGGACTAACGGGGAGCTGTTTTTT
TRBD1 | many | TRBJ1-5 | TRBV20-1 | CSANTGTGSFGNQPQHF | TGCAGTGCTAATACCGGGACAGGGTCTTTTGGCAATCAGCCCCAGCATTTT
. | many | TRBJ2-1 | TRBV7-3 | CASSAITGNEQFF | TGTGCCAGCAGCGCAATTACGGGGAATGAGCAGTTCTTC
. | . | TRBJ2-2 | TRBV12-5 | CATSRQGGELFF | TGTGCTACCAGCCGTCAAGGCGGGGAGCTGTTTTTT
. | . | TRBJ1-1 | TRBV5-6 | CASSLGLGEAFF | TGTGCCAGCAGCTTGGGGTTGGGTGAAGCTTTCTTT